This is a list of T cell receptor beta chains from one sample in a study of blood T cell repertoires in COVID-19. Clones were read by immunoSEQ multiplex PCR, and TCRdb kept only the in-frame ones, dropping some. The sample holds about 46,000 clones, under 85% seen once. Sequences were obtained from peripheral blood. These receptors were obtained from a man aged 55-75 years with acute or convalescent COVID-19. Both conserved end residues are part of each CDR3. A D gene is named only where the DNA matches it firmly. Only part of the rows carry a size: once, few, many, or a class if the clone is expanded.

d_call	clone_size	v_call	j_call	cdr3_aa	cdr3_nt
.	few	TRBV5-4	TRBJ1-1	CASSRWAEGRYTEAFF	TGTGCCAGCAGCCGGTGGGCAGAGGGTCGCTACACTGAAGCTTTCTTT
.	medium-sized	TRBV21-1	TRBJ1-2	CASGPYRVGGYTF	TGTGCCAGCGGTCCGTACAGGGTCGGTGGCTACACCTTC
.	.	TRBV12-3/TRBV12-4	TRBJ1-1	CASSFSLRAEAFF	TGTGCCAGCAGTTTTTCCTTGAGGGCTGAAGCTTTCTTT
.	.	TRBV6-4	TRBJ2-3	CASSPNRASHLTDTQYF	TGTGCCAGCAGTCCCAACAGGGCTTCTCACCTCACAGATACGCAGTATTTT
.	.	TRBV10-1	TRBJ1-1	CASSESLKGGTNTEAFF	TGCGCCAGCAGTGAGTCGCTTAAGGGGGGGACCAACACTGAAGCTTTCTTT
TRBD1	.	TRBV30	TRBJ1-5	CAWRQGGVHQPQHF	TGTGCCTGGAGACAGGGGGGAGTCCATCAGCCCCAGCATTTT
.	.	TRBV20-1	TRBJ2-5	CSASSYRALQETQYF	TGCAGTGCTAGTAGTTACAGGGCCCTTCAAGAGACCCAGTACTTC
.	.	TRBV7-2	TRBJ2-1	CASSPGLPPAHEQFF	TGTGCCAGCAGCCCGGGACTCCCCCCCGCTCATGAGCAGTTCTTC
.	.	TRBV10-3	TRBJ1-1	CAISGQFEAFF	TGTGCCATCAGCGGACAGTTTGAAGCTTTCTTT
.	once	TRBV5-6	TRBJ1-4	CASSNPTGNNEKLFF	TGTGCCAGCAGCAATCCTACAGGGAACAATGAAAAACTGTTTTTT
TRBD1	.	TRBV6-2/TRBV6-3	TRBJ2-4	CASSYSTQGAIAKNIQYF	TGTGCCAGCAGTTACTCGACTCAGGGGGCGATAGCCAAAAACATTCAGTACTTC
.	.	TRBV7-2	TRBJ2-5	CASSVDWGEETQYF	TGTGCCAGCAGCGTCGACTGGGGCGAGGAGACCCAGTACTTC
TRBD1	few	TRBV4-2	TRBJ2-1	CASSQDGGTGGNEQFF	TGTGCCAGCAGCCAAGATGGGGGGACAGGTGGGAATGAGCAGTTCTTC
.	.	TRBV7-9	TRBJ2-1	CASSRLIQVDEQFF	TGTGCCAGCAGCCGACTTATACAGGTGGATGAGCAGTTCTTC
.	.	TRBV9	TRBJ1-1	CASSVGLANTEAFF	TGTGCCAGCAGCGTGGGACTGGCGAACACTGAAGCTTTCTTT
TRBD1	once	TRBV5-5	TRBJ1-4	CASSRDRVGEKLFF	TGTGCCAGCAGCCGGGACAGGGTCGGGGAAAAACTGTTTTTT
TRBD1	.	TRBV29-1	TRBJ1-1	CSVAGGAGEAFF	TGCAGCGTAGCAGGGGGTGCGGGTGAAGCTTTCTTT
TRBD1	once	TRBV5-6	TRBJ1-1	CASSPVEGAFRAFF	TGTGCCAGCAGTCCAGTAGAGGGGGCGTTCAGGGCTTTCTTT
TRBD1	.	TRBV30	TRBJ1-2	CAYQDEGASGYTF	TGTGCCTACCAGGATGAGGGGGCGAGTGGCTACACCTTC
TRBD1	.	TRBV18	TRBJ1-2	CASSLQTISGTGEGYTF	TGTGCCAGCTCACTCCAAACAATTTCCGGGACAGGGGAAGGCTACACCTTC
.	.	TRBV5-1	TRBJ2-1	CASSEGTPSSYNEQFF	TGCGCCAGCAGCGAGGGTACCCCGAGCTCCTACAATGAGCAGTTCTTC
TRBD1	.	TRBV29-1	TRBJ1-1	CSTETGLNTEAFF	TGCAGCACAGAGACAGGGCTGAACACTGAAGCTTTCTTT
TRBD2	.	TRBV3-1/TRBV3-2	TRBJ2-7	CASSQVTSGGSYEQYF	TGTGCCAGCAGCCAAGTTACTAGCGGGGGATCCTACGAGCAGTACTTC
.	.	TRBV2	TRBJ1-4	CASSWREALFF	TGTGCCAGCAGTTGGAGGGAAGCACTGTTTTTT
.	.	TRBV11-2	TRBJ2-7	CASSPLSYEQYF	TGTGCCAGCAGCCCTCTCTCCTACGAGCAGTACTTC
.	.	TRBV19	TRBJ1-5	CASRVRFSNQPQHF	TGTGCCAGTAGAGTGAGATTTAGCAATCAGCCCCAGCATTTT
.	medium-sized	TRBV28	TRBJ1-5	CASSEGDQPQHF	TGTGCCAGCAGTGAGGGGGATCAGCCCCAGCATTTT
TRBD2	.	TRBV5-6	TRBJ2-5	CASSWRTSGDLGETQYF	TGTGCCAGCAGCTGGCGGACTAGCGGGGACCTGGGAGAGACCCAGTACTTC
TRBD1	.	TRBV4-2	TRBJ2-5	CASSQGGQGEETQYF	TGTGCCAGCAGCCAAGGAGGACAGGGGGAAGAGACCCAGTACTTC
.	.	TRBV5-1	TRBJ2-2	CASKEQTNTGELFF	TGCGCCAGCAAAGAACAGACGAACACCGGGGAGCTGTTTTTT
.	once	TRBV7-9	TRBJ1-1	CATNDRSGNTEAFF	TGTGCCACCAATGACAGGTCCGGGAACACTGAAGCTTTCTTT
.	.	TRBV14	TRBJ2-2	CASSRLNTGELFF	TGTGCCAGCAGCCGACTGAACACCGGGGAGCTGTTTTTT
.	.	TRBV3-1/TRBV3-2	TRBJ1-6	CASSPPRGGANSPLHF	TGTGCCAGCAGCCCCCCGAGGGGGGGGGCTAATTCACCCCTCCACTTT
.	.	TRBV14	TRBJ2-3	CASSQAGATSTQYF	TGTGCCAGCAGTCAGGCAGGGGCGACGTCTACGCAGTATTTT
.	few	TRBV4-1	TRBJ1-2	CASSQTREGASGYTF	TGCGCCAGCAGCCAAACCCGCGAAGGGGCCTCCGGCTACACCTTC
TRBD1	few	TRBV24-1	TRBJ1-5	CATSGGQGTQPQHF	TGTGCCACCAGTGGCGGACAGGGCACTCAGCCCCAGCATTTT
.	.	TRBV10-2	TRBJ2-7	CASLGGPYEQYF	TGCGCCAGCTTGGGAGGACCCTACGAGCAGTACTTC
.	few	TRBV11-2	TRBJ1-2	CASILPRESVYTF	TGTGCCAGCATACTACCCAGGGAATCCGTCTACACCTTC
TRBD2	.	TRBV5-1	TRBJ2-3	CASSLDPSGGSQDTQYF	TGCGCCAGCAGCTTGGATCCTAGCGGGGGTAGTCAAGATACGCAGTATTTT
.	.	TRBV19	TRBJ1-2	CASSRDTYLIGYTF	TGTGCCAGTAGTAGGGACACGTACCTCATTGGCTACACCTTC
.	.	TRBV12-3/TRBV12-4	TRBJ1-4	CASSTPGNEKLFF	TGTGCCAGCAGCACCCCCGGGAATGAAAAACTGTTTTTT
.	few	TRBV24-1	TRBJ1-5	CATGGGPSNQPQHF	TGTGCCACCGGGGGGGGGCCCTCGAATCAGCCCCAGCATTTT
.	.	TRBV12-3/TRBV12-4	TRBJ2-5	CASSRTEETQYF	TGTGCCAGCAGTCGGACAGAGGAGACCCAGTACTTC
.	.	TRBV27	TRBJ2-7	CASSLTGGQKLYEQYF	TGTGCCAGCAGTTTAACCGGAGGGCAGAAACTCTACGAGCAGTACTTC
TRBD1	.	TRBV5-1	TRBJ1-1	CASSFSQGVRTEAFF	TGCGCCAGCAGCTTTTCTCAGGGGGTAAGGACTGAAGCTTTCTTT
.	few	TRBV27	TRBJ1-3	CASSLGYGSSGNTIYF	TGTGCCAGCAGTTTAGGCTACGGGAGCTCTGGAAACACCATATATTTT
TRBD1	.	TRBV5-1	TRBJ1-3	CASSPTGTGNTIYF	TGCGCCAGCAGCCCGACAGGGACTGGAAACACCATATATTTT
.	.	TRBV3-1/TRBV3-2	TRBJ1-4	CASSQEGREGTEKLFF	TGTGCCAGCAGCCAAGAGGGCCGAGAGGGAACGGAAAAACTGTTTTTT
.	.	TRBV27	TRBJ1-2	CASSFGGVGANYGYTF	TGTGCCAGCAGTTTTGGTGGGGTTGGGGCCAACTATGGCTACACCTTC
.	.	TRBV11-1	TRBJ2-1	CASSPPQGSSYNEQFF	TGTGCCAGCAGCCCGCCACAGGGAAGTTCCTACAATGAGCAGTTCTTC
TRBD1	.	TRBV5-6	TRBJ1-4	CASSFWVGTESEHEKLFF	TGTGCCAGCAGCTTTTGGGTGGGGACAGAAAGTGAACATGAAAAACTGTTTTTT
.	.	TRBV6-5	TRBJ1-2	CASSPGAGNGYTF	TGTGCCAGCAGTCCGGGTGCAGGGAATGGCTACACCTTC
TRBD1	.	TRBV2	TRBJ1-1	CASSPQGANTEAFF	TGTGCCAGCAGTCCACAGGGGGCAAACACTGAAGCTTTCTTT
TRBD1	.	TRBV18	TRBJ1-1	CASSPRDSRVEAFF	TGTGCCAGCTCACCACGGGACAGCCGCGTAGAAGCTTTCTTT
TRBD1	.	TRBV5-1	TRBJ2-7	CASTRDRYSYEQYF	TGCGCCAGCACCCGGGACAGGTACTCCTACGAGCAGTACTTC
.	.	TRBV19	TRBJ1-1	CASSKSQGNTEAFF	TGTGCCAGTAGTAAATCACAGGGGAACACTGAAGCTTTCTTT
TRBD1	.	TRBV6-2/TRBV6-3	TRBJ1-1	CASSYGQGSTEAFF	TGTGCCAGCAGTTACGGACAGGGGAGCACTGAAGCTTTCTTT